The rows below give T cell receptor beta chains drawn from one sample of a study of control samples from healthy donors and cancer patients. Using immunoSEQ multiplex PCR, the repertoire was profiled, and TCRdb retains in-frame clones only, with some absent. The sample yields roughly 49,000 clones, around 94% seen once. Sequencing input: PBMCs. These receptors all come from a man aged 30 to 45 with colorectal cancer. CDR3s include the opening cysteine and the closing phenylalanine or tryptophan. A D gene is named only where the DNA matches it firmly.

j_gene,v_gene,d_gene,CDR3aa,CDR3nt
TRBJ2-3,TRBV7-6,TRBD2,CASSLLPSGGATTDTQYF,TGTGCCAGCAGTCTATTACCTAGCGGGGGGGCGACAACAGATACGCAGTATTTT
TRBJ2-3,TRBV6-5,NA,CASSYSSRGSTDTQYF,TGTGCCAGCAGTTACTCGAGCCGGGGGAGCACAGATACGCAGTATTTT
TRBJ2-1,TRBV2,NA,CASKLGTHNEQFF,TGTGCCAGCAAGTTGGGGACCCACAATGAGCAGTTCTTC
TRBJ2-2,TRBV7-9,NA,CASSLSAIMANTGELFF,TGTGCCAGCAGCTTATCGGCGATCATGGCAAACACCGGGGAGCTGTTTTTT
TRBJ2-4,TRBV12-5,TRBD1,CASGPGTENIQYF,TGTGCTAGTGGTCCCGGGACAGAGAACATTCAGTACTTC
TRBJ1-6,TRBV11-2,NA,CASRIAVGGAGPLHF,TGTGCCAGCAGGATAGCGGTAGGGGGGGCGGGACCCCTCCACTTT
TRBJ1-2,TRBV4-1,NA,CASSQDTAATNYGYTF,TGCGCCAGCAGCCAAGATACGGCTGCTACTAACTATGGCTACACCTTC
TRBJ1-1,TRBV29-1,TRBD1,CSVRTGNTEAFF,TGCAGCGTCCGGACAGGGAACACTGAAGCTTTCTTT
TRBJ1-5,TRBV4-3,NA,CASSQVFASKGNQPQHF,TGCGCCAGCAGCCAAGTTTTTGCCTCTAAGGGCAATCAGCCCCAGCATTTT
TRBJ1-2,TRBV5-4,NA,CASSSDTSYGYTF,TGTGCCAGCAGCTCGGACACCTCCTATGGCTACACCTTC
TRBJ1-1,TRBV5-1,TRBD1,CASSADRAGITEAFF,TGCGCCAGCAGCGCGGACAGGGCGGGAATAACTGAAGCTTTCTTT
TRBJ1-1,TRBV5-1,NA,CASSRGEGPTEAFF,TGCGCCAGCAGCCGGGGGGAGGGGCCGACTGAAGCTTTCTTT